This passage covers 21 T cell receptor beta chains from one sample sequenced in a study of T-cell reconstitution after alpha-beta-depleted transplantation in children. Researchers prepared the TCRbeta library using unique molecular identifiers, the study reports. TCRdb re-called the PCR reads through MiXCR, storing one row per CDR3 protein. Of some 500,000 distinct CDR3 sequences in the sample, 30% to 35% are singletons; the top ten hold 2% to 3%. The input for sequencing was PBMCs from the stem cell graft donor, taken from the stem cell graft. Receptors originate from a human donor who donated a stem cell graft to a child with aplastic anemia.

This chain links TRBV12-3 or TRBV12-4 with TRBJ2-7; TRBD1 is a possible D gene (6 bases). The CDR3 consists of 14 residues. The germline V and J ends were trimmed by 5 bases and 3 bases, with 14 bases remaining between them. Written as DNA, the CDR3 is TGTGCCAGCAGTAACCGACAGGAGTTCTACGAGCAGTACTTC. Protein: CASSNRQEFYEQYF.

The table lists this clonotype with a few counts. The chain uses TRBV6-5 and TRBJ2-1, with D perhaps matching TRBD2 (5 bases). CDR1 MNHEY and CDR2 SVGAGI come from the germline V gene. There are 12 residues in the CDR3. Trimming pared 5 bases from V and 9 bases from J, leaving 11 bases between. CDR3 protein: CASSNSVSEQFF. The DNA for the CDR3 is TGTGCCAGCAGTAATAGCGTAAGTGAGCAGTTCTTC.

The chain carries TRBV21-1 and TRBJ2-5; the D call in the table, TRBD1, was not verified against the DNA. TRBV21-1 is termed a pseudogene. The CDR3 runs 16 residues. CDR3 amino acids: CASSIICRGPEETQYF. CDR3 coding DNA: TGTGCCAGCAGCATTATATGCAGGGGGCCTGAAGAGACCCAGTACTTC.

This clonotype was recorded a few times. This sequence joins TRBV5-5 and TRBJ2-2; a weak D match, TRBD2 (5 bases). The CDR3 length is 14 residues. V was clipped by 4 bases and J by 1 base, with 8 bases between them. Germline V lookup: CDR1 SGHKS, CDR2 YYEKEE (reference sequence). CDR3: CASSMSGNTGELFF. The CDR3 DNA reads TGTGCCAGCAGCATGAGCGGGAACACCGGGGAGCTGTTTTTT.

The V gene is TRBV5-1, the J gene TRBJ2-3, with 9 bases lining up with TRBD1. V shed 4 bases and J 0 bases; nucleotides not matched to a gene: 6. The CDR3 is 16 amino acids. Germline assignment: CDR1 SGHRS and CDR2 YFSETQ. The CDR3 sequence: CASSPTDRGSTDTQYF. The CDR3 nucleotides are TGCGCCAGCAGCCCCACGGACAGGGGAAGCACAGATACGCAGTATTTT. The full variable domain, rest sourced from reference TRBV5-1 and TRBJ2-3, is KAGVTQTPRYLIKTRGQQVTLSCSPISGHRSVSWYQQTPGQGLQFLFEYFSETQRNKGNFPGRFSGRQFSNSRSEMNVSTLELGDSALYLCASSPTDRGSTDTQYFGPGTRLTVL.

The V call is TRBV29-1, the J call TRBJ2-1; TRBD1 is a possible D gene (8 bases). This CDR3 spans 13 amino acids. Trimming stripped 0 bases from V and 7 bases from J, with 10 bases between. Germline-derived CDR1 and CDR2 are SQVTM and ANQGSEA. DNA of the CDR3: TGCAGCGTTGAAGAACAGGGGGGGAATGAGCAGTTCTTC. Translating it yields CSVEEQGGNEQFF.

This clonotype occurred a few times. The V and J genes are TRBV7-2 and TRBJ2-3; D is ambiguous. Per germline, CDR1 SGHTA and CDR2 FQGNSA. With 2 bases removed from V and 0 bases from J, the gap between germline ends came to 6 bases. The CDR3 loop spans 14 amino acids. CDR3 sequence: CASSLYSSTDTQYF. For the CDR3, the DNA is TGTGCCAGCAGCTTATACTCTAGCACAGATACGCAGTATTTT.

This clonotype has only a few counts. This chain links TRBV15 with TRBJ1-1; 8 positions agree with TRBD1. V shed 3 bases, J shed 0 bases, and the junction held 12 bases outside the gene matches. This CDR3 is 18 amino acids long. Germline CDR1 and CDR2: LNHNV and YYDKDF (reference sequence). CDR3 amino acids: CATSSTLRDRNMNTEAFF. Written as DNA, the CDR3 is TGTGCCACCAGCAGCACTCTCCGGGACAGGAATATGAACACTGAAGCTTTCTTT.

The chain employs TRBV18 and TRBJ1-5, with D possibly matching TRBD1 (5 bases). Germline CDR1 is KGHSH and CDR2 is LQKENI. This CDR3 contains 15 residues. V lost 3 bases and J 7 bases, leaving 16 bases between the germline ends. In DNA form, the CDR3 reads TGTGCCAGCTCACCGAGGGAGGTCCAGGGACAGCCCCAGCATTTT. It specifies CASSPREVQGQPQHF.

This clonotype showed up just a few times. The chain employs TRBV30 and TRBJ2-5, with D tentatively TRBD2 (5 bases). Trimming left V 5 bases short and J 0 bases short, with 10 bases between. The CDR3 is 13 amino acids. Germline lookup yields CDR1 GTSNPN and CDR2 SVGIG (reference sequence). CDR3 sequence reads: CAWGRTYQETQYF. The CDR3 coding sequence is TGTGCCTGGGGACGGACTTACCAAGAGACCCAGTACTTC.

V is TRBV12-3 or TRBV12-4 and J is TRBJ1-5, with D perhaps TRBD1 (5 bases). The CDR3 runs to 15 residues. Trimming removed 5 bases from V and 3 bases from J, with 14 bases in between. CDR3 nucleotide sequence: TGTGCCAGCAGTCCCCTTGGCAGGGACAATCAGCCCCAGCATTTT. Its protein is CASSPLGRDNQPQHF.

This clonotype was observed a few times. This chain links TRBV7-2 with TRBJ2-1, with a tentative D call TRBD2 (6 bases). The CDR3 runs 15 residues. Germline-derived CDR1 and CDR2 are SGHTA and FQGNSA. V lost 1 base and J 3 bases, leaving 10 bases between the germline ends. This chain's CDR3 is CASSLVRRDYNEQFF. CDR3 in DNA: TGTGCCAGCAGCTTAGTAAGGCGGGACTACAATGAGCAGTTCTTC.

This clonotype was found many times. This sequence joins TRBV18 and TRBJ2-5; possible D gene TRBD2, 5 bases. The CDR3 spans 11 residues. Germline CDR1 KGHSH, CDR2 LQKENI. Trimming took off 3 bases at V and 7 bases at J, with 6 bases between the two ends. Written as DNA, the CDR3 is TGTGCCAGCTCACCCGGAGGGACCCAGTACTTC. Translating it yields CASSPGGTQYF.

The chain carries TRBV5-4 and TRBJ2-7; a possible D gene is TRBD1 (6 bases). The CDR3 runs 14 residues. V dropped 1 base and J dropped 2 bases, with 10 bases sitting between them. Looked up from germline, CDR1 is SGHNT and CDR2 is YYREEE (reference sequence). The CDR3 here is CASSLRQGTYEQYF. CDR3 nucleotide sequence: TGTGCCAGCAGCTTGCGTCAGGGGACCTACGAGCAGTACTTC.

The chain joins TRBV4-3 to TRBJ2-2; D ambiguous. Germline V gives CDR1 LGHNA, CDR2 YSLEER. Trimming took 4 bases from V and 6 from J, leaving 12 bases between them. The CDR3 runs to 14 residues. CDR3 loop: CASSRRVFAGELFF. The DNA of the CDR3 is TGCGCCAGCAGCCGAAGAGTTTTCGCCGGGGAGCTGTTTTTT.

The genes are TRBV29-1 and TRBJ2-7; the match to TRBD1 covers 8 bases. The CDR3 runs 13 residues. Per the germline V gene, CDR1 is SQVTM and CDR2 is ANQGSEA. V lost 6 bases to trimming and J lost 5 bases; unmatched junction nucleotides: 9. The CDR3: CSVPGQGLDEQYF. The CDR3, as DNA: TGCAGCGTCCCCGGACAGGGCCTGGACGAGCAGTACTTC.

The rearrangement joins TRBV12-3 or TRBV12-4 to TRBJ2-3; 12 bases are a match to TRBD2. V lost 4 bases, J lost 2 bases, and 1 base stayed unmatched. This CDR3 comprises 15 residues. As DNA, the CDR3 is TGTGCCAGCAGTTCTAGCGGGAGGGACACAGATACGCAGTATTTT. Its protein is CASSSSGRDTDTQYF.

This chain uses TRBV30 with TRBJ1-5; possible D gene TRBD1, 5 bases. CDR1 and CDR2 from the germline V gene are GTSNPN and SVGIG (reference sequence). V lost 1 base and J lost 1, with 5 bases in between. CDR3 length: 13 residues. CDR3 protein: CAWSGGSNQPQHF. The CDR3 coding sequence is TGTGCCTGGAGTGGGGGCAGCAATCAGCCCCAGCATTTT.

The CDR3 nucleotides read TGCAGTGCTAGACTATCCCTTACCTACAATGAGCAGTTCTTC. This encodes CSARLSLTYNEQFF. The gene calls are TRBV20-1 and TRBJ2-1; D remains unclear. Germline V gives CDR1 DFQATT, CDR2 SNEGSKA (reference sequence). With 2 bases removed from V and 2 bases from J, the gap between germline ends came to 10 bases. This CDR3 region has 14 residues.

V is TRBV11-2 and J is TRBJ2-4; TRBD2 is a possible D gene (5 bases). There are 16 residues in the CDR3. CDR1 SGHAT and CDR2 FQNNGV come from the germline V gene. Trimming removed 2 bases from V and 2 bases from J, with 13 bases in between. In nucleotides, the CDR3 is TGTGCCAGCAGCTTAATTCTATCGACTACCAAAAACATTCAGTACTTC. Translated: CASSLILSTTKNIQYF.

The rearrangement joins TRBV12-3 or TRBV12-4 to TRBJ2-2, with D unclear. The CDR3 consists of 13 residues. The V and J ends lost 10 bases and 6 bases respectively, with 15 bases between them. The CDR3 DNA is TGTGCCACCCGACACCTTGGGCCCGGGGAGCTGTTTTTT. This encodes CATRHLGPGELFF.